The 30 T cell receptor beta chains below were found in one sample sequenced in a study of cytomegalovirus exposure and HLA in healthy donors. A multiplex PCR was run with 60 Vbeta primers and 13 Jbeta primers. Using immunoSEQ multiplex PCR, the repertoire was profiled, and TCRdb retains in-frame clones only, with some absent. The profile shows more than 150,000 clones, 80% of them singletons. Sequenced material: PBMCs. Every receptor here comes from a girl aged 5-17 years in good health and CMV-seropositive.

The chain has TRBV27 and TRBJ2-3, with 8 bases aligning to TRBD2. The CDR3 is made up of 15 amino acids. Trimming removed 3 bases from V and 3 bases from J; junction bases left unmatched: 5. The germline V gene has CDR1 MNHEY and CDR2 SMNVEV (reference sequence). CDR3 residues: CASSFGTSRTDTQYF. The CDR3 bases are TGTGCCAGCAGTTTCGGGACTAGTCGAACAGATACGCAGTATTTT.

This clone was picked up one time. The chain couples TRBV11-2 to TRBJ1-1; 8 bases map to TRBD1. In germline, CDR1 is SGHAT, CDR2 FQNNGV. With V trimmed by 5 bases and J by 0 bases, 17 bases remained unmatched. The CDR3 is 19 amino acids. CDR3 amino acids: CASSPALKDRGLMNTEAFF. For the CDR3, the DNA is TGTGCCAGCAGCCCGGCGTTGAAAGACAGGGGACTCATGAACACTGAAGCTTTCTTT.

CDR3 bases: TGCGCCAGCAGCCAAATAGCGGCTAGCACAGATACGCAGTATTTT. Translated: CASSQIAASTDTQYF. The chain links TRBV4-1 to TRBJ2-3; possibly TRBD2 for D (6 bases). The length of the CDR3 is 15 residues. V was shortened by 2 bases and J by 0 bases, with 9 bases between the two germline ends. The germline gives CDR1 MGHRA, CDR2 YSYEKL.

The chain recombines TRBV7-6 with TRBJ2-3, with TRBD2 matching over 8 bases. Germline-derived CDR1 and CDR2 are SGHVS and FNYEAQ. The V gene end was trimmed by 5 bases and the J gene end by 4 bases; junction bases not matched to a gene: 5. CDR3 length equals 14 residues. This chain's CDR3 is CASSPTGGPDTQYF. The CDR3 DNA follows: TGTGCCAGCAGCCCCACGGGAGGGCCAGATACGCAGTATTTT.

The V call is TRBV9, the J call TRBJ1-5, with a weak D call TRBD1 (5 bases). V was shortened by 4 bases and J by 7 bases, with 15 bases between the two germline ends. Germline CDR1 SGDLS, CDR2 YYNGEE. CDR3 size: 14 residues. The DNA of the CDR3 is TGTGCCAGCAGCCCCTATGAAGGGGCACAGCCCCAGCATTTT. Its translation: CASSPYEGAQPQHF.

The chain links TRBV13 to TRBJ1-1; tentatively, D is TRBD1 (5 bases). Looked up from germline, CDR1 is PRHDT and CDR2 is FYEKMQ (reference sequence). Trimming pared 1 base from V and 5 bases from J, leaving 11 bases between. This CDR3 contains 14 residues. The CDR3 DNA reads TGTGCCAGCAGCTTAGAAGACAGAGAAACTGAAGCTTTCTTT. It specifies CASSLEDRETEAFF.

The chain combines TRBV2 with TRBJ2-3; TRBD2 matches 10 bases. Looked up from germline, CDR1 is SNHLY and CDR2 is FYNNEI. This CDR3 has 17 amino acids. V lost 8 bases, J lost 4 bases, and 15 bases stayed unmatched. CDR3 region: CASEQLAGGPAADTQYF. In DNA form, the CDR3 reads TGTGCCAGCGAACAATTAGCGGGGGGCCCCGCCGCAGATACGCAGTATTTT.

Written as DNA, the CDR3 is TGTGCCAGCAGGCCTACTAGCGGCTCCTACAATGAGCAGTTCTTC. Residues: CASRPTSGSYNEQFF. This chain links TRBV6-6 with TRBJ2-1; 8 bases fit TRBD2. CDR1 is MNHNY, CDR2 SVGAGI, per germline (reference sequence). With 6 bases clipped from V and 0 bases from J, the junction kept 4 bases outside the gene matches. The CDR3 runs 15 residues.

V usage is TRBV15 and J usage is TRBJ2-7; D is possibly TRBD1 (6 bases). Trimming pared 0 bases from V and 3 bases from J, leaving 12 bases between. CDR1 LNHNV and CDR2 YYDKDF come from the germline V gene (reference sequence). The CDR3 sequence is 15 residues long. CDR3 sequence (DNA): TGTGCCACCAGCAGAGATAACAGGGAAATCTACGAGCAGTACTTC. Protein product: CATSRDNREIYEQYF.

This chain links TRBV5-6 with TRBJ2-1, with D maybe TRBD2 (6 bases). The CDR3 is 16 residues long. CDR1 and CDR2 from the germline V gene are SGHDT and YYEEEE. V was cut by 2 bases and J by 6 bases, with 18 bases left in between. This chain's CDR3 is CASSLMVRDRGNEQFF. The CDR3 coding sequence is TGTGCCAGCAGCTTAATGGTGCGGGACCGGGGCAATGAGCAGTTCTTC.

A remark on this clone: Within the sample, other DNA sequences also encode this same CDR3. The J gene is TRBJ1-1, the V gene TRBV7-2, with 7 positions matching TRBD1. CDR1 is SGHTA, CDR2 FQGNSA, per germline. The CDR3 sequence is 14 residues long. V dropped 2 bases and J dropped 1; count of bases not matched to a gene: 1. This chain's CDR3 is CASSLYRGNTEAFF. The CDR3 DNA reads as TGTGCCAGCAGCTTATACAGGGGGAACACTGAAGCTTTCTTT.

V and J are TRBV7-2 and TRBJ2-4; 8 bases map to TRBD2. From germline, CDR1 is SGHTA and CDR2 FQGNSA. This CDR3 contains 15 residues. The V segment lost 3 bases and the J segment 7 bases; nucleotides outside the gene matches: 8. CDR3 protein: CASSFRTSTRNIQYF. In DNA, the CDR3 is TGTGCCAGCAGCTTCAGGACTAGCACAAGGAACATTCAGTACTTC.

About this clone: Other DNA sequences of this sample code for an identical CDR3. This chain uses TRBV5-1 with TRBJ2-1; 9 bases agree with TRBD2. V was clipped by 0 bases and J by 4 bases; unmatched bases: 2. CDR1 and CDR2 from the germline V gene are SGHRS and YFSETQ. The CDR3 extends over 15 amino acids. CDR3 sequence: CASSLDSGRYNEQFF. DNA of the CDR3: TGCGCCAGCAGCTTGGACAGCGGGAGGTACAATGAGCAGTTCTTC.

The CDR3 nucleotides read TGTGCTAGTGGTTTGGTGGTAGCGGGAGGGCCTGCTGAGCAGTTCTTC. This sequence encodes CASGLVVAGGPAEQFF. The chain links TRBV12-5 to TRBJ2-1, with TRBD2 identical over 11 bases. Germline CDR1 LGHNT, CDR2 FRNRAP. This CDR3 is 16 amino acids long. Unmatched junction bases numbered 7, after V lost 0 bases and J lost 9 bases.

The table lists this clone with a few counts. This chain uses TRBV28 with TRBJ2-1; 12 nucleotides match TRBD2. The CDR3 sequence is 17 residues long. The V gene end was trimmed by 3 bases and the J gene end by 0 bases; junction bases not matched to a gene: 3. The germline gives CDR1 MDHEN, CDR2 SYDVKM. CDR3 DNA: TGTGCCAGCAGTTTGTCGACTAGCGGGAGCTCCTACAATGAGCAGTTCTTC. Its translation: CASSLSTSGSSYNEQFF.

This chain connects TRBV29-1 to TRBJ2-7; tentative D call: TRBD2 (6 bases). V lost 6 bases and J lost 6, with 18 bases in between. The CDR3 has 13 amino acids. Germline V gene data show CDR1 as SQVTM and CDR2 as ANQGSEA. The CDR3 DNA reads TGCAGCGTGGAGGGATGGGGTCAGGGCGAGCAGTACTTC. As protein: CSVEGWGQGEQYF.

This clone was observed once. The V gene is TRBV11-2, the J gene TRBJ2-7; 12 nucleotides match TRBD1. V gave up 3 bases and J gave up 4 bases; unmatched junction bases: 10. This CDR3 contains 17 residues. Germline V gene sequence: CDR1 SGHAT, CDR2 FQNNGV. CDR3 amino acids: CASSLQQPGQGAYEQYF. The CDR3 DNA reads TGTGCCAGCAGCTTGCAACAACCGGGACAGGGGGCTTACGAGCAGTACTTC.

The chain carries TRBV19 and TRBJ2-3, with 12 bases fitting TRBD2. CDR1 is LNHDA and CDR2 is SQIVND in the germline V gene (reference sequence). With V trimmed by 3 bases and J by 2 bases, 6 bases remained unmatched. This CDR3 region has 17 residues. The DNA of the CDR3 is TGTGCCAGTAGTATTAGACTAGCGGGAGAGGTCACAGATACGCAGTATTTT. This sequence encodes CASSIRLAGEVTDTQYF. Supplemented by reference TRBV19 and TRBJ2-3, the full variable domain reads DGGITQSPKYLFRKEGQNVTLSCEQNLNHDAMYWYRQDPGQGLRLIYYSQIVNDFQKGDIAEGYSVSREKKESFPLTVTSAQKNPTAFYLCASSIRLAGEVTDTQYFGPGTRLTVL.

This clone was recorded once. The chain is built from TRBV5-4 and TRBJ1-4; the D gene is possibly TRBD1 (5 bases). The ends were cut back, 0 bases at V and 0 bases at J, with 9 bases in the middle. The CDR3 is 16 residues long. The germline V gene has CDR1 SGHNT and CDR2 YYREEE (reference sequence). The CDR3 sequence: CASSLDLQATNEKLFF. CDR3 DNA sequence: TGTGCCAGCAGCTTGGACCTACAGGCAACTAATGAAAAACTGTTTTTT.

The chain joins TRBV27 to TRBJ2-5; a weak D match, TRBD1 (5 bases). CDR1 MNHEY and CDR2 SMNVEV come from the germline V gene (reference sequence). The germline V and J ends were trimmed by 8 bases and 0 bases, with 10 bases remaining between them. This CDR3 is 13 amino acids long. The DNA for the CDR3 is TGTGCCAGCGCTCGACAGAACCAAGAGACCCAGTACTTC. This encodes CASARQNQETQYF.

This rearrangement joins TRBV5-4 to TRBJ2-5; 12 nucleotides agree with TRBD2. J gave up 4 bases and V 0 bases, and 7 bases lay outside the gene matches. The V gene's germline CDR1 is SGHNT and CDR2 YYREEE (reference sequence). This CDR3 comprises 17 residues. The CDR3 protein is CASSLVPSGRAGETQYF. In DNA, the CDR3 is TGTGCCAGCAGCTTGGTTCCTAGCGGGAGGGCCGGAGAGACCCAGTACTTC.

The chain is built from TRBV7-6 and TRBJ2-7, with 8 bases aligning to TRBD1. The trim removed 4 bases at V and 2 bases at J, leaving 4 bases unmatched. The germline gives CDR1 SGHVS, CDR2 FNYEAQ. The CDR3 has 14 amino acids. This chain's CDR3 is CASSSGRGPYEQYF. CDR3 in DNA: TGTGCCAGCAGCTCTGGCAGGGGGCCCTACGAGCAGTACTTC.

The V call is TRBV4-1, the J call TRBJ2-7, with D perhaps TRBD2 (6 bases). The germline gives CDR1 MGHRA, CDR2 YSYEKL. The CDR3 sequence is 14 residues long. Trimming took 4 bases from V and 3 from J, leaving 13 bases between them. For the CDR3, the DNA is TGCGCCAGCAGCCTTGCCCTTAGCGGCTACGAGCAGTACTTC. Encoded protein: CASSLALSGYEQYF.

The V gene is TRBV9, the J gene TRBJ2-5; TRBD2 is a possible D gene (5 bases). Germline CDR1 and CDR2: SGDLS and YYNGEE. V lost 0 bases and J lost 1, with 13 bases in between. CDR3 length: 16 residues. The CDR3 sequence: CASSVAAGGFQETQYF. In DNA, the CDR3 is TGTGCCAGCAGCGTAGCTGCGGGCGGTTTCCAAGAGACCCAGTACTTC.

The chain combines TRBV6-5 with TRBJ1-2; D uncertain. CDR1 is MNHEY and CDR2 is SVGAGI in the germline V gene. The CDR3 length is 15 residues. The V and J ends lost 2 bases and 8 bases respectively, with 18 bases between them. CDR3: CASSYEFGTVLGYTF. CDR3 bases: TGTGCCAGCAGTTACGAGTTTGGCACAGTTTTGGGCTACACCTTC.

The rearrangement links TRBV29-1 to TRBJ2-1; D possibly corresponds to TRBD2 (6 bases). V lost 0 bases, J lost 15 bases, and 15 bases lay in between. The CDR3 contains 12 residues. Looked up from germline, CDR1 is SQVTM and CDR2 is ANQGSEA. CDR3 coding DNA: TGCAGCGTTGAAGATCAGCGGGCCAGCATGTTCTTC. Encoded protein: CSVEDQRASMFF.

This clone was seen once. The CDR3 here is CASSLALYPRLDTSNTEAFF. CDR3 nucleotide sequence: TGTGCCAGCAGCTTAGCGCTATATCCCAGGCTCGACACCTCGAACACTGAAGCTTTCTTT. The chain carries TRBV7-2 and TRBJ1-1, with D hard to call. Trimming removed 0 bases at V and 1 base at J, with 24 bases between. The CDR3 loop spans 20 amino acids. Germline V gene lookup returns CDR1 SGHTA and CDR2 FQGNSA.

The chain carries TRBV12-5 and TRBJ2-2; D call uncertain. V gave up 3 bases and J gave up 6 bases, with 14 bases separating them. The CDR3 is 15 amino acids. Germline assignment: CDR1 LGHNT and CDR2 FRNRAP. The CDR3 region is CASGFFIEESGELFF. The DNA for the CDR3 is TGTGCTAGTGGTTTTTTTATTGAAGAGTCCGGGGAGCTGTTTTTT.

The rearrangement joins TRBV5-1 to TRBJ2-5; 12 nucleotides match TRBD2. J was trimmed by 4 bases and V by 0 bases; bases with no gene match: 4. CDR1 and CDR2 (germline): SGHRS, YFSETQ. The CDR3 has 16 residues. CDR3 in DNA: TGCGCCAGCAGCTTGGTGACTAGCGGGAGAACAGAGACCCAGTACTTC. It specifies CASSLVTSGRTETQYF. The full variable domain, completed using reference TRBV5-1 and TRBJ2-5, is KAGVTQTPRYLIKTRGQQVTLSCSPISGHRSVSWYQQTPGQGLQFLFEYFSETQRNKGNFPGRFSGRQFSNSRSEMNVSTLELGDSALYLCASSLVTSGRTETQYFGPGTRLLVL.

J is TRBJ2-6 and V is TRBV4-1; TRBD2 might be the D (7 bases). Trimming took 7 bases from V and 4 from J, leaving 14 bases between them. This CDR3 spans 15 amino acids. Germline assignment: CDR1 MGHRA and CDR2 YSYEKL. Here the CDR3 DNA reads TGCGCCAGCACGGCTCGGGGGGCAGGGGCCAACGTCCTGACTTTC. This codes for CASTARGAGANVLTF.